The rows below give T cell receptor beta chains drawn from one sample of a study of memory CD8 T cells in hepatitis C reinfection. Produced via immunoSEQ multiplex PCR; TCRdb's table is partial and in-frame only. The sample includes tens of thousands of clones, nearly 90% of them seen just once. Material for sequencing was naive CD8+ T cells sorted from blood. The receptors here all came from a man aged 18 to 29 with hepatitis C virus infection. CDR3s include the opening cysteine and the closing phenylalanine or tryptophan. A D gene is named only where the DNA matches it firmly. Expanded clones are given a class, and other clones once, few, many or no size at all.

D gene	V gene	CDR3 length	clone size	J gene	CDR3 DNA	CDR3 protein
-	TRBV7-9	15	-	TRBJ2-1	TGTGCCAGCAGCTTAATTACAGGGGAGGACAATGAGCAGTTCTTC	CASSLITGEDNEQFF
-	TRBV4-1	14	-	TRBJ2-3	TGCGCCAGCAGCCAAGGGGCCAGGGCCGATACGCAGTATTTT	CASSQGARADTQYF
-	TRBV4-1	16	-	TRBJ2-5	TGCGCCAGCAGCCAAGATCTCGGGGGAATGTGGGAGACCCAGTACTTC	CASSQDLGGMWETQYF
-	TRBV2	16	-	TRBJ2-2	TGTGCCAGCACCGGACAACAGGGCGTAAACACCGGGGAGCTGTTTTTT	CASTGQQGVNTGELFF
-	TRBV27	16	-	TRBJ2-7	TGTGCCAGCAGTATATCCCAGGGAAGGCAGCCCTACGAGCAGTACTTC	CASSISQGRQPYEQYF
TRBD2	TRBV7-2	15	-	TRBJ2-5	TGTGCCAGCAGCTTCTACGGGACTAGCCAAGAGACCCAGTACTTC	CASSFYGTSQETQYF
-	TRBV7-9	16	-	TRBJ1-5	TGTGCCAGCAGCTCCTCTGGGGGCATGGAAAATCAGCCCCAGCATTTT	CASSSSGGMENQPQHF
-	TRBV29-1	13	-	TRBJ2-7	TGCAGCGTTGAGAGGGCAGAAACCTACGAGCAGTACTTC	CSVERAETYEQYF
-	TRBV28	13	-	TRBJ2-5	TGTGCCAGCAGTTTAGAACTAGAGGAGACCCAGTACTTC	CASSLELEETQYF
TRBD2	TRBV11-3	16	once	TRBJ2-5	TGTGCCAGCAGCTTAGGCAGCGGGAGGGGTCGCGAGACCCAGTACTTC	CASSLGSGRGRETQYF
-	TRBV27	14	-	TRBJ2-1	TGTGCCACCGCTACAGGGCTCCCCCTCAATGAGCAGTTCTTC	CATATGLPLNEQFF
-	TRBV5-1	14	once	TRBJ1-2	TGCGCCAGCAGCTGGTCGATGGGGGCAGACGGCTACACCTTC	CASSWSMGADGYTF
-	TRBV27	13	-	TRBJ1-2	TGTGCCAGCAGTTTGGGGCCGGGACTAGGCTACACCTTC	CASSLGPGLGYTF
TRBD2	TRBV5-4	15	-	TRBJ2-1	TGTGCCAGCAGCTTGACTAGCGGGGGGTTTTATGAGCAGTTCTTC	CASSLTSGGFYEQFF
-	TRBV28	17	-	TRBJ2-5	TGTGCCAGCAGTTTAGGTCAGAGCGGAGTGTACCAAGAGACCCAGTACTTC	CASSLGQSGVYQETQYF
TRBD2	TRBV29-1	14	-	TRBJ2-5	TGCAGCGTTGGTCTAGCGGGGTACCAAGAGACCCAGTACTTC	CSVGLAGYQETQYF
-	TRBV9	15	-	TRBJ2-3	TGTGCCAGCAGCGGCGAAGTGGGCGAGACAGATACGCAGTATTTT	CASSGEVGETDTQYF
-	TRBV4-2	14	-	TRBJ2-2	TGTGCCAGCAGCCAAGAGTTCCGGGGCGGGGAGCTGTTTTTT	CASSQEFRGGELFF
-	TRBV4-2	14	-	TRBJ2-7	TGTGCCAGCAGCCAGGCGCCGTGGGGAGGCGAGCAGTACTTC	CASSQAPWGGEQYF
-	TRBV28	14	-	TRBJ2-1	TGTGCCAGCAGTTTAGGCGATCGGGGAGGTGAGCAGTTCTTC	CASSLGDRGGEQFF
-	TRBV29-1	14	-	TRBJ1-2	TGCAGCGTTGCAGATCAGGCCCTTAACTATGGCTACACCTTC	CSVADQALNYGYTF
TRBD1	TRBV6-5	13	-	TRBJ2-3	TGTGCCAGCGGTGGACAGGACACAGATACGCAGTATTTT	CASGGQDTDTQYF
-	TRBV2	15	-	TRBJ2-5	TGTGCCAGCAGTGAAATACCAGGGGCAGGAGAGACCCAGTACTTC	CASSEIPGAGETQYF
TRBD2	TRBV7-8	14	-	TRBJ2-1	TGTGCCAGCAGCTACGGGACTAGGAACAATGAGCAGTTCTTC	CASSYGTRNNEQFF